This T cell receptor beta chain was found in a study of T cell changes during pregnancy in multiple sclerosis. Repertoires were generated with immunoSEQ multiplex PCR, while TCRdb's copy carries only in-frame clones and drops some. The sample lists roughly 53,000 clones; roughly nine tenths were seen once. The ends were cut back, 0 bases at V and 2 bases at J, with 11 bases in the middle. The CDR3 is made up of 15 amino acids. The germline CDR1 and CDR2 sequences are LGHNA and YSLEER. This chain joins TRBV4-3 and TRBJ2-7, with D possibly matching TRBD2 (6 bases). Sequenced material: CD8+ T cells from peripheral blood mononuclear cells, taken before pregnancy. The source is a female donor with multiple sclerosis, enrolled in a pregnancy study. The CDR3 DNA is TGCGCCAGCAGCCAAGATCGCGGGACCCCCTACGAGCAGTACTTC. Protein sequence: CASSQDRGTPYEQYF.